The clone carrying this T cell receptor beta chain has a single count. Some clones are missing from TCRdb's copy, which holds only in-frame ones; the method was immunoSEQ multiplex PCR. The sample lists approximately 50,000 clones, around nine tenths occurring once. Patients were ruled out by autoimmune disease history or systemic immunosuppression. This entry belongs to a study of OX40 agonist ivuxolimab in advanced cancers. Study details: Patients received the agonistic anti-OX40 (CD134) antibody ivuxolimab. Dose-escalation subjects each had hepatocellular carcinoma, melanoma, renal cell or head and neck cancer.

This CDR3 is 15 amino acids long. Germline CDR1 is MGHDK and CDR2 is SYGVNS. V and J are TRBV25-1 and TRBJ2-5; 11 bases match TRBD2. Matching the DNA end better, TRBJ2-7 makes the J call doubtful. The source was CD4+ or CD8+ T cells sorted from blood, collected in a trial of the OX40 agonist ivuxolimab. This sequence was found in an adult with an advanced solid tumor such as melanoma, head and neck, liver or kidney cancer. CDR3 loop: CASSFHTSGSYEQYF. CDR3 DNA sequence: TGTGCCAGCAGTTTTCATACTAGCGGGAGTTACGAGCAGTACTTC.